These T cell receptor beta chains were read from a single sample in a study of CD8 T cell repertoires and HIV-1 epitope variants. These receptors have no identified antigens. The assay was immunoSEQ multiplex PCR, and TCRdb's table has in-frame clones only and misses some. The data contain approximately 6,000 clones, around three fifths of them singletons. Sequencing was done on a sample of cultured CD8+ T cells derived from PBMCs. Receptors were obtained from a male donor with HIV. CDR3s include the opening cysteine and the closing phenylalanine or tryptophan. D genes are given only for firm matches. The size entry is marked missing in some rows and otherwise reads once, few, many or a size class.

v_gene	abundance	d_gene	j_gene	CDR3nt	CDR3aa
TRBV29-1	-	-	TRBJ2-1	TGCAGCGCCCTCACAGGGATCTCCTACAATGAGCAGTTCTTC	CSALTGISYNEQFF
TRBV11-2	-	TRBD2	TRBJ2-1	TGTGCCAGCAGCTTAGTGGACCGACTAGCGGGGGGCCCCAGGGAGCAGTTCTTC	CASSLVDRLAGGPREQFF
TRBV6-4	few	TRBD2	TRBJ2-3	TGTGCCAGCAGTGACTCAACTAGCGGGGGGGCAGATACGCAGTATTTT	CASSDSTSGGADTQYF
TRBV7-3	once	TRBD1	TRBJ2-1	TGTGCCAGCAGCTTAGCGGGACAGGGCTCCTACAATGAGCAGTTCTTC	CASSLAGQGSYNEQFF
TRBV7-8	few	TRBD2	TRBJ2-4	TGTGCCAGCAGCTTAGGAACTCTGCGGGAGCTACCGGCCAAAAACATTCAGTACTTC	CASSLGTLRELPAKNIQYF
TRBV7-2	few	-	TRBJ2-7	TGTGCCAGCAGCTCACCCCTATCTAGCGAACCCTACGAGCAGTACTTC	CASSSPLSSEPYEQYF
TRBV5-4	-	TRBD1	TRBJ1-2	TGTGCCAGCAGCGATCCCGGGACAGGGGTCCTCGGTGCCTTC	CASSDPGTGVLGAF
TRBV2	-	TRBD2	TRBJ2-3	TGTGCCAGCAGTGAAGCGGGCCTAGCGGGCACAGATACGCAGTATTTT	CASSEAGLAGTDTQYF
TRBV15	-	-	TRBJ2-5	TGTGCCACCAGCAGAGATCTCATTGAGACCCAGTACTTC	CATSRDLIETQYF
TRBV19	-	-	TRBJ2-7	TGTGCCAGTAGGGGGCTTGCATCCGAGCAGTACTTC	CASRGLASEQYF
TRBV29-1	-	TRBD1	TRBJ2-7	TGCAGCGCTTCAACCGGGACAGGGATCGAGCAGTACTTC	CSASTGTGIEQYF
TRBV28	-	TRBD1	TRBJ2-5	TGTGCCAGCAATCCACAGGGGCAGGAGACCCAGTACTTC	CASNPQGQETQYF
TRBV19	-	TRBD2	TRBJ2-1	TGTGCCAGCAGCGCGGGGGGGGATGAGCAGTTCTTC	CASSAGGDEQFF
TRBV7-6	few	-	TRBJ2-7	TGTGCCAGCAGCTTAGGGGGGTCCCCCTCCTACGAGCAGTACTTC	CASSLGGSPSYEQYF
TRBV2	-	-	TRBJ1-4	TGTGCCAGCAGTGAAGCGGGTAATCGGGCTAATGAAAAACTGTTTTTT	CASSEAGNRANEKLFF
TRBV6-1	once	-	TRBJ1-5	TGTGCCAGCAGTGAAAACGGGGAGGGGTTACAGCCCCAGCATTTT	CASSENGEGLQPQHF
TRBV18	-	TRBD1	TRBJ2-7	TGTGCCAGCTCGACAGGGGGCGCGGGGGAGCAGTACTTC	CASSTGGAGEQYF
TRBV4-1	-	TRBD1	TRBJ2-5	TGCGCCAGCAGCCAAGCTGCGGTTACCGGACAGGACCAGGGGGACCAGTACTTC	CASSQAAVTGQDQGDQYF
TRBV5-1	-	-	TRBJ2-7	TGCGCCAGCAGCTTGGCCTGGGAGGGGGCAAGCGAGCAGTACTTC	CASSLAWEGASEQYF
TRBV28	-	TRBD1	TRBJ1-1	TGTGCCAGCAGTTTAGAGGGGGCAACTGAAGCTTTCTTT	CASSLEGATEAFF
TRBV11-2	-	-	TRBJ2-2	TGTGCCAGCAGCTTATTTTATCGTACGCGGGGTCTGACCGGGGAGCTGTTTTTT	CASSLFYRTRGLTGELFF
TRBV4-3	-	-	TRBJ2-6	TGCGCCAGCAGCCAAGCCTGGGTTACCTCTGGGGCCAACGTCCTGACTTTC	CASSQAWVTSGANVLTF
TRBV30	-	-	TRBJ1-6	TGTGCCTGGAGTCCGCACGGTTCCTATAATTCACCCCTCCACTTT	CAWSPHGSYNSPLHF
TRBV5-6	-	-	TRBJ2-3	TGTGCCACCGCATCAGGGAGCACAGATACGCAGTATTTT	CATASGSTDTQYF
TRBV7-2	-	TRBD2	TRBJ2-7	TGTGCCAGCAGCATGACTAGCGGATCCTACGAGCAGTACTTC	CASSMTSGSYEQYF
TRBV7-9	-	-	TRBJ2-7	TGTGCCAGCAGCTTACCGGGGTCCTACGAGCAGTACTTC	CASSLPGSYEQYF
TRBV27	-	-	TRBJ1-3	TGTGCCAGCAGAGGTGGAAACACCATATATTTT	CASRGGNTIYF
TRBV5-1	-	TRBD1	TRBJ1-1	TGCGCCAGCAGCTTGAAGGGGGCGGACACTGAAGCTTTCTTT	CASSLKGADTEAFF
TRBV2	once	-	TRBJ2-7	TGTGCCAGCAGTGAAGATGTTGGCGACTTTCACGAGCAGTACTTC	CASSEDVGDFHEQYF
TRBV6-5	-	-	TRBJ1-3	TGTGCCAGCAGTTATTCCTCTGGAAACACCATATATTTT	CASSYSSGNTIYF
TRBV28	-	-	TRBJ1-4	TGTGCCAGCAGTCCCGGATTGGGGGATCGGGATGAAAAACTGTTTTTT	CASSPGLGDRDEKLFF
TRBV28	-	TRBD1	TRBJ1-1	TGTGCCAGCAGTCCAGGGGGGGACACTGAAGCTTTCTTT	CASSPGGDTEAFF
TRBV13	few	TRBD1	TRBJ2-3	TGTGCCAGCAGCTTAAGGGACAGGGCCACAGATACGCAGTATTTT	CASSLRDRATDTQYF
TRBV27	few	-	TRBJ2-7	TGTGCCAGCTCCCGACTCTCATTCCTGGAGCAGTACTTC	CASSRLSFLEQYF
TRBV6-5	-	-	TRBJ1-2	TGTGCCAGCAGTTACCAAGGAGGGGCCGGGGGCTACACCTTC	CASSYQGGAGGYTF
TRBV9	-	TRBD1	TRBJ1-3	TGTGCCAGCAGCGCGCTCGGGACAGGGCTCTCTGGAAACACCATATATTTT	CASSALGTGLSGNTIYF
TRBV5-4	few	TRBD1	TRBJ2-7	TGTGCCAGCAGCTTGGTGGACAGGTCCTACGAGCAGTACTTC	CASSLVDRSYEQYF
TRBV19	-	-	TRBJ2-1	TGTGCCAGTAGTGCGACAGGCTTTGGGGAGCAGTTCTTC	CASSATGFGEQFF
TRBV6-6	-	-	TRBJ2-1	TGTGCCAGCAGTTACCTAGACCCATCCTACAATGAGCAGTTCTTC	CASSYLDPSYNEQFF
TRBV7-9	few	-	TRBJ2-1	TGTGCCAGCAGCGGTCTCAATGAGCAGTTCTTC	CASSGLNEQFF
TRBV9	-	TRBD1	TRBJ1-2	TGTGCCAGCAACCAGGGGGCTTATGGCTACACCTTC	CASNQGAYGYTF
TRBV6-5	-	-	TRBJ1-5	TGTGCCAGCAGTGAGGGAGGGGCAAATCAGCCCCAGCATTTT	CASSEGGANQPQHF
TRBV2	-	TRBD1	TRBJ1-4	TGTGCCAGCAGTGACTTCGGACAGGGGGGTTCGAGTGAAAAACTGTTTTTT	CASSDFGQGGSSEKLFF
TRBV15	-	-	TRBJ1-5	TGTGCCACCAGCAGAGATCTAGGGGGGAATCAGCCCCAGCATTTT	CATSRDLGGNQPQHF
TRBV28	few	-	TRBJ1-1	TGTGCCAGCAGTTTGAGCAGGGGAACTGAAGCTTTCTTT	CASSLSRGTEAFF
TRBV19	-	TRBD1	TRBJ2-7	TGTGCCACCCGGACAGGGGGCGGAGAGCAGTACTTC	CATRTGGGEQYF
TRBV9	-	-	TRBJ2-2	TGTGCCAGCACCGATGGACTTAGAACCGGGGAGCTGTTTTTT	CASTDGLRTGELFF
TRBV6-5	-	-	TRBJ2-7	TGTGCCAGCAGCTTACGAAGCTCAGCAGCCTACGAGCAGTACTTC	CASSLRSSAAYEQYF
TRBV7-8	-	-	TRBJ1-2	TGTGCCAGCAGCCCACTGATGGGGTCTGGCTACACCTTC	CASSPLMGSGYTF
TRBV5-6	-	-	TRBJ2-5	TGTGCCAGCAGCTCAGATCCGGTAAGGGAGACCCAGTACTTC	CASSSDPVRETQYF
TRBV28	-	-	TRBJ2-3	TGTGCCAGCAGTCACGGGACTAGCACAGATACGCAGTATTTT	CASSHGTSTDTQYF
TRBV5-4	-	-	TRBJ2-5	TGTGCCAGCAGCTTTCAAGAGACCCAGTACTTC	CASSFQETQYF
TRBV28	few	-	TRBJ2-7	TGTGCCACCCAGGAGACAGACTCCTACGAGCAGTACTTC	CATQETDSYEQYF
TRBV2	few	TRBD2	TRBJ2-1	TGTGCCAGCAGTGAATTAGGAGCGGGACTAGGATCCGGTGAGCAGTTCTTC	CASSELGAGLGSGEQFF
TRBV7-6	-	-	TRBJ1-4	TGTGCCAGCAGCCATCAATTGACACCGCTGCATGAAAAACTGTTTTTT	CASSHQLTPLHEKLFF
TRBV5-6	few	TRBD2	TRBJ2-3	TGTGCCAGCAGTGCTGGACTAGCGGGAGCGTGGGGCACAGATACGCAGTATTTT	CASSAGLAGAWGTDTQYF
TRBV7-9	-	TRBD1	TRBJ2-5	TGTGCCAGCAGCTTACCACAGGGGCTCCAAGAGACCCAGTACTTC	CASSLPQGLQETQYF
TRBV5-4	-	-	TRBJ2-1	TGTGCCAGCAGCTTGGAGGGACGAGAGCAGTTCTTC	CASSLEGREQFF
TRBV25-1	-	-	TRBJ1-3	TGTGCCAGCAGTGATTTTGGCAGCTCTGGAAACACCATATATTTT	CASSDFGSSGNTIYF
TRBV7-9	-	-	TRBJ2-7	TGTGCCAGCAGCCCCTTGAGGGTCTGGGAGCAGTACTTC	CASSPLRVWEQYF